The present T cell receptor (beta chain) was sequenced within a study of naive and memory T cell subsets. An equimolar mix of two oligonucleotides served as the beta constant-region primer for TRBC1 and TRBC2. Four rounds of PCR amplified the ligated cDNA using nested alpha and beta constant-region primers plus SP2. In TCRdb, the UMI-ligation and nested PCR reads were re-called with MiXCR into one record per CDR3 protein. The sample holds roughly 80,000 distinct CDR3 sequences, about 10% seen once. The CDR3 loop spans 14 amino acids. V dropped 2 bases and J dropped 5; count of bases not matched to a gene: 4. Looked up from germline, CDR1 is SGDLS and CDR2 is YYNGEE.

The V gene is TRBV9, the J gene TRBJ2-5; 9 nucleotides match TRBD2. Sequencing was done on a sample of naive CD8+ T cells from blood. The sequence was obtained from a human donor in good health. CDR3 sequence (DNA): TGTGCCAGCAGCGTTAGCGGGAGCGTTGAGACCCAGTACTTC. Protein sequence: CASSVSGSVETQYF.